This T cell receptor (beta chain) was recovered during a study of beta chain features in type 1 diabetes. The sequenced template was cDNA made from the entire isolated RNA. Naive, central memory and regulatory T cell samples averaged about 3.3 million immunoSEQ reads each. Repertoires were generated with immunoSEQ multiplex PCR, while TCRdb's copy carries only in-frame clones and drops some. The profile shows 400,000 to 450,000 clones, 11% to 15% of them singletons. V was cut by 8 bases and J by 1 base, with 8 bases left in between. Germline V gives CDR1 MNHEY, CDR2 SVGAGI. This CDR3 has 12 residues. Study-level findings and limits: Small HLA sub-analyses could not settle whether HLA shapes TCRB rearrangement. Patients with Type 1 diabetes showed moderately but significantly shorter TCRB CDR3s in all four CD4+ subsets.

This clone was observed a few times. Its antigen is undetermined. Naive, central memory, regulatory and stem cell-like memory cells within the CD4+ compartment were sorted using CD45RO/CCR7/CD25/CD127/CD95/CD27. Sample: naive CD4+ T cells from blood. The rearrangement joins TRBV6-5 to TRBJ1-1, with unresolved D. This TCR derives from a young man in good health. DNA for the CDR3: TGTGCCAGCGGTAGGTCGAACACTGAAGCTTTCTTT. Translated, it gives CASGRSNTEAFF.